These 15 T cell receptor beta chains share one sample of origin, sequenced in a study of T cells in Graves' hyperthyroidism and ophthalmopathy. Amplification of TCR beta CDR3 regions was performed using RNA transcripts as template. Carried out on the TCR CDR3, a first-round RT-PCR used the HTBI primer set. Via MiXCR, TCRdb re-called the multiplex PCR reads, giving one row per CDR3 protein. This sample has a few hundred thousand distinct CDR3 sequences, with approximately 14% found just once. The source material was blood. These receptors came from a woman aged 25-40 years with Graves' ophthalmopathy.

This clonotype was observed many times. The V call is TRBV30, the J call TRBJ1-1; D is unresolved. In germline, CDR1 is GTSNPN, CDR2 SVGIG (reference sequence). The V and J ends lost 0 bases and 0 bases respectively, with 2 bases between them. This CDR3 contains 12 residues. The CDR3 nucleotides are TGTGCCTGGAGTGTGCTGAACACTGAAGCTTTCTTT. This translates into CAWSVLNTEAFF.

This clonotype was recorded many times. V and J are TRBV11-2 and TRBJ2-5; D may be TRBD1 (5 bases). Trimming shortened V by 1 base and J by 3 bases, and 6 bases separated the two germline ends. The germline gives CDR1 SGHAT, CDR2 FQNNGV. The CDR3 has 13 residues. CDR3 residues: CASSLAGKETQYF. The CDR3, as DNA: TGTGCCAGCAGCTTAGCAGGGAAAGAGACCCAGTACTTC.

This clonotype was recorded a few times. Just one base apart from a much larger clone, this may be a read error. Since no conserved phenylalanine or tryptophan closes the CDR3, a read error is the likely cause. This chain connects TRBV28 to TRBJ1-1; D may be TRBD1 (5 bases). Trimming removed 6 bases at V and 5 bases at J, with 16 bases between. This CDR3 is 14 amino acids long. CDR1 and CDR2 (germline): MDHEN, SYDVKM. CDR3 residues: CASRETATGTEAFL. CDR3 coding DNA: TGTGCCAGCAGAGAGACAGCCACGGGGACTGAAGCTTTCCTT.

The table lists this clonotype with many counts. V gene TRBV11-2 combines with J gene TRBJ2-1; 10 positions agree with TRBD2. The CDR3 is made up of 13 amino acids. The V segment lost 6 bases and the J segment 9 bases; nucleotides outside the gene matches: 5. Germline lookup yields CDR1 SGHAT and CDR2 FQNNGV. The CDR3 nucleotides are TGTGCCAGCAGGGAGCGGGGGGGCGTTGAGCAGTTCTTC. Protein: CASRERGGVEQFF.

This clonotype was observed many times. V usage is TRBV12-3 or TRBV12-4 and J usage is TRBJ2-7; perhaps D is TRBD1 or TRBD2 (5 bases each). V lost 3 bases, J lost 2 bases, and 11 bases lay in between. The CDR3 covers 14 residues. The CDR3 DNA sequence: TGTGCCAGCAGTTTTTTACAGGAGGCCTACGAGCAGTACTTC. Protein product: CASSFLQEAYEQYF.

This clonotype was observed a few times. With a much larger clone just one base away, this may be a read error. The chain is built from TRBV2 and TRBJ1-1; a weak D match, TRBD1 (5 bases). CDR3 length equals 12 residues. Germline V gene data show CDR1 as SNHLY and CDR2 as FYNNEI. The CDR3 region is CASNLGGTGAFF. CDR3 bases: TGTGCCAGCAACCTTGGGGGGACTGGAGCTTTCTTT.

This clonotype was recorded at least ten times. This chain connects TRBV20-1 to TRBJ1-6, with 9 bases fitting TRBD1. V shed 1 base and J 6 bases; nucleotides not matched to a gene: 10. The CDR3 covers 17 residues. Germline lookup yields CDR1 DFQATT and CDR2 SNEGSKA (reference sequence). The CDR3 sequence: CSARVGGQGSTNSPLHF. CDR3 coding DNA: TGCAGTGCTAGAGTCGGGGGACAGGGCTCCACTAATTCACCCCTCCACTTT.

This clonotype was counted ten times or more. The gene calls are TRBV28 and TRBJ2-7, with D perhaps TRBD2 (6 bases). The germline CDR1 and CDR2 sequences are MDHEN and SYDVKM. This CDR3 has 14 residues. V gave up 6 bases and J gave up 0 bases, with 12 bases separating them. The DNA for the CDR3 is TGTGCCAGCAGAACGGGGGAGCGCTCCTACGAGCAGTACTTC. It encodes CASRTGERSYEQYF.

This clonotype has more than one count but fewer than ten. V is TRBV7-9 and J is TRBJ1-4; possible D gene TRBD1, 5 bases. Trimming took off 5 bases at V and 5 bases at J, with 15 bases between the two ends. This CDR3 spans 15 amino acids. The germline CDR1 and CDR2 sequences are SEHNR and FQNEAQ (reference sequence). This CDR3 reads CASSTWDGANEKLFF. The DNA of the CDR3 is TGTGCCAGCAGCACCTGGGACGGCGCGAATGAAAAACTGTTTTTT.

This clonotype was observed many times. J is TRBJ2-6 and V is TRBV6-1; unclear D gene. There are 20 residues in the CDR3. CDR1 MNHNS and CDR2 SASEGT come from the germline V gene. The V end was cut by 0 bases, the J end by 3 bases, with 21 bases between. The CDR3 bases are TGTGCCAGCAGTGAAGCGCTTCTGCAGCGAGCTAAAGTTGGGGCCAACGTCCTGACTTTC. Translating gives CASSEALLQRAKVGANVLTF.

In its sample, this clonotype was seen many times. The genes are TRBV5-5 and TRBJ1-5; D is unclear. The CDR3 extends over 15 amino acids. Germline V gives CDR1 SGHKS, CDR2 YYEKEE (reference sequence). Trimming removed 0 bases from V and 0 bases from J, with 7 bases in between. CDR3 sequence (DNA): TGTGCCAGCAGCTTGGTGGGTAATAGCAATCAGCCCCAGCATTTT. Translation: CASSLVGNSNQPQHF.

This clonotype was observed many times. The chain links TRBV12-3 or TRBV12-4 to TRBJ1-2, with 9 bases matching TRBD1. With V trimmed by 1 base and J by 4 bases, 4 bases remained unmatched. The CDR3 is 15 amino acids. CDR3 DNA sequence: TGTGCCAGCAGTTTAGGGGGACAGGGCGCCTATGGCTACACCTTC. This sequence encodes CASSLGGQGAYGYTF.

This clonotype was observed many times. The genes are TRBV20-1 and TRBJ2-7; 7 nucleotides match TRBD1. V shed 0 bases, J shed 4 bases, and the junction held 9 bases outside the gene matches. The CDR3 consists of 15 residues. CDR1 and CDR2 (germline): DFQATT, SNEGSKA (reference sequence). CDR3 nucleotides: TGCAGTGCTAGAGATCTAGGGCACAGGGGTTACGAGCAGTACTTC. Translation gives CSARDLGHRGYEQYF.

At least ten counts were recorded for this clonotype. The rearrangement links TRBV20-1 to TRBJ2-7; no clear D gene. The CDR3 consists of 11 residues. Germline V gives CDR1 DFQATT, CDR2 SNEGSKA (reference sequence). The V and J ends lost 5 bases and 3 bases respectively, with 8 bases between them. The CDR3 reads CSAALNYEQYF. CDR3 DNA sequence: TGCAGTGCTGCCTTGAACTACGAGCAGTACTTC.

There are a few counts of this clonotype. The chain has TRBV27 and TRBJ1-4, with TRBD1 identical over 10 bases. V was clipped by 4 bases and J by 7 bases; unmatched bases: 6. CDR3 length: 15 amino acids. CDR1 is MNHEY, CDR2 SMNVEV, per germline (reference sequence). CDR3 residues: CASSSRDRGGEKLFF. The CDR3 DNA is TGTGCCAGCAGTTCCCGGGACAGGGGTGGTGAAAAACTGTTTTTT.